These T cell receptor beta chains were read from a single sample in a study of blood T cell repertoires in COVID-19. Clones were read by immunoSEQ multiplex PCR, and TCRdb kept only the in-frame ones, dropping some. The sample records hundreds of thousands of clones, around 89% being singletons. Sequencing input: peripheral blood. Every receptor here comes from a woman between 55 and 75 years old with acute or convalescent COVID-19. Both conserved end residues are part of each CDR3. D genes are given only for firm matches.

TRBD1	TRBV28	TRBJ2-7	14	CASSPLTGGWEQYF	TGTGCCAGCAGCCCCCTGACAGGGGGCTGGGAGCAGTACTTC
TRBD1	TRBV5-1	TRBJ1-1	15	CASSVQQGVNTEAFF	TGCGCCAGCAGCGTCCAACAGGGGGTGAACACTGAAGCTTTCTTT
-	TRBV2	TRBJ1-5	13	CASIELGGQPQHF	TGTGCCAGCATAGAACTGGGGGGTCAGCCCCAGCATTTT
TRBD2	TRBV11-3	TRBJ2-2	16	CASSPTSGGNTGELFF	TGTGCCAGCAGCCCAACTAGCGGGGGTAACACCGGGGAGCTGTTTTTT
-	TRBV7-3	TRBJ2-7	14	CASSLGAASYEQYF	TGTGCCAGCAGCTTAGGGGCGGCCTCCTACGAGCAGTACTTC
-	TRBV7-2	TRBJ2-7	14	CASSPPSGTYEQYF	TGTGCCAGCAGTCCTCCCTCAGGGACCTACGAGCAGTACTTC
-	TRBV7-2	TRBJ1-6	13	CASSSTQGTPLHF	TGTGCCAGCAGTTCCACTCAGGGCACACCCCTCCACTTT
TRBD1	TRBV6-5	TRBJ1-2	15	CASSYEGAGGYGYTF	TGTGCCAGCAGTTACGAGGGGGCAGGGGGCTATGGCTACACCTTC
-	TRBV15	TRBJ2-4	15	CATSRQRVGENIQYF	TGTGCCACCAGCAGGCAACGGGTCGGGGAAAACATTCAGTACTTC
-	TRBV4-1	TRBJ1-1	16	CASSPLGGLESTEAFF	TGCGCCAGCAGCCCGTTGGGGGGGCTCGAAAGCACTGAAGCTTTCTTT
TRBD1	TRBV7-2	TRBJ1-6	15	CASRQQGAVNSPLHF	TGTGCCAGCAGACAACAGGGGGCGGTTAATTCACCCCTCCACTTT
-	TRBV12-3/TRBV12-4	TRBJ1-2	13	CASSLARSSGYTF	TGTGCCAGCAGTTTGGCCCGGTCTAGCGGCTACACCTTC
-	TRBV5-4	TRBJ1-6	15	CASSLGQGGNSPLHF	TGTGCCAGCAGCTTGGGCCAGGGAGGGAATTCACCCCTCCACTTT
TRBD1	TRBV18	TRBJ1-5	14	CASTSTGVYQPQHF	TGTGCCAGCACATCGACAGGGGTATATCAGCCCCAGCATTTT
TRBD2	TRBV11-2	TRBJ2-3	15	CASSLEAGGPHTQYF	TGTGCCAGCAGCTTAGAAGCGGGGGGGCCCCATACGCAGTATTTT
-	TRBV9	TRBJ2-5	14	CASSVEHRLETQYF	TGTGCCAGCAGCGTAGAGCACAGGCTAGAGACCCAGTACTTC
TRBD2	TRBV7-2	TRBJ2-1	14	CAGSSSGSYNEQFF	TGTGCCGGCAGCTCTAGCGGATCCTACAATGAGCAGTTCTTC
-	TRBV7-8	TRBJ2-5	14	CASSPRPRGETQYF	TGTGCCAGCAGCCCCCGGCCCCGGGGGGAGACCCAGTACTTC
-	TRBV7-9	TRBJ2-7	14	CASSLGSVPYEQYF	TGTGCCAGCAGCTTAGGGAGTGTGCCCTACGAGCAGTACTTC